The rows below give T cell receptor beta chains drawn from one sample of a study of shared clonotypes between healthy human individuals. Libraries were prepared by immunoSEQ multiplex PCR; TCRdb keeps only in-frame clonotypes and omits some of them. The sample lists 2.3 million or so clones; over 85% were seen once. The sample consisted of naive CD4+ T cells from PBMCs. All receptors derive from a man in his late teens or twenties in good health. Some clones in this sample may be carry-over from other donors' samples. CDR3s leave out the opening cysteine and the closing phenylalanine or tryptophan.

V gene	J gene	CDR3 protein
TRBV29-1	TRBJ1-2	SVSTGSIRYGYT
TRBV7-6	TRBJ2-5	ASSLASGGTQY
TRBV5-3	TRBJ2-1	ARSENRKQF
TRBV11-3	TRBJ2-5	ASSLGNGRAETQY
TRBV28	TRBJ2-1	ASSPGQGNYNEQF
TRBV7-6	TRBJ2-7	ASSLRGASGLISYEQY
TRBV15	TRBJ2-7	ATSPLKGTGNLISGEQY
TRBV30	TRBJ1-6	AWKPGPNSPLH
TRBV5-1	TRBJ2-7	ASSLTTGGAPREQY
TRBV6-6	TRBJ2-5	ASSLSGVQETQY
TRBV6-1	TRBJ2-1	ASSGRKEFYNEQF
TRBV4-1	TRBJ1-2	ASSRTGRDYGYT
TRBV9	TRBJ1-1	ASSVVDSANTEAF
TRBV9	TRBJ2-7	ASSVDQGTYEQY
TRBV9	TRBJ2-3	ASSVGQGLTDTQY
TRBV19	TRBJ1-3	ASSPRGSGNTIY
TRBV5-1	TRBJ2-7	ASSLVVSSYEQY
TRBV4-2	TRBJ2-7	ASSQGNREADEQY
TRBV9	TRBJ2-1	ASSVASGGYNEQF
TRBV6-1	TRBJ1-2	ASSEIQAARNYGYT
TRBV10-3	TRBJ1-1	AISRPGKNTEAF
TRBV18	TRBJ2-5	ASSPPGLQETQY
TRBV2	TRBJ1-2	ASSEGLRLGGGYYGYT
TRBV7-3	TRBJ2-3	ASSFSPDTQY
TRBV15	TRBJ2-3	ATSRDFAGGSNTQY
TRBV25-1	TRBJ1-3	ASSDWTATSSGNTIY
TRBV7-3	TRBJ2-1	ASSTYPGTTYNEQF
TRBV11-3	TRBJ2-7	ASSFKWYEQY
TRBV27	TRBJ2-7	ASSLSQGVGEQY
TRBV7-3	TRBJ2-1	ASSLLSGRGEQF
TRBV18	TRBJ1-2	ASSQGREYGYT
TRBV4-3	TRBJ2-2	ASSLDYTGELF